This T cell receptor (beta chain) was captured by sequencing in a study of cytomegalovirus exposure and HLA in healthy donors. Findings of the study overall: Most TCRs appeared rarely, but some public TCRs recurred in many donors. Reportedly, diagnosis of cytomegalovirus status by the classifier showed high specificity and sensitivity. The authors listed roughly 150 TCR beta chains as cytomegalovirus-associated. According to a later analysis, TCR clusters from the first cohort tended to co-occur in the 120 or so validation repertoires.

In its sample, this clone was seen a few times. The antigen remains undetermined. Measured with immunoSEQ multiplex PCR; TCRdb has only the in-frame clones, and not every one. Here the sample spans about 160,000 clones, approximately 81% being singletons. This sequence was found in a young man in good health and CMV-seropositive. Specimen: PBMCs.

The chain's CDR3 is CASSSGTGGYQETQYF. The CDR3 bases are TGCGCCAGCAGCAGCGGGACAGGGGGTTACCAAGAGACCCAGTACTTC. The chain couples TRBV5-1 to TRBJ2-5, with 11 bases fitting TRBD1. In germline, CDR1 is SGHRS, CDR2 YFSETQ. After removal of 4 bases from V and 0 bases from J, the junction contained 5 bases not matched to a gene. The CDR3 extends over 16 amino acids. Based on the CDR3 plus reference TRBV5-1 and TRBJ2-5, the full variable domain is KAGVTQTPRYLIKTRGQQVTLSCSPISGHRSVSWYQQTPGQGLQFLFEYFSETQRNKGNFPGRFSGRQFSNSRSEMNVSTLELGDSALYLCASSSGTGGYQETQYFGPGTRLLVL.